This T cell receptor beta chain was profiled in a study of naive and memory T cell subsets. RNA was extracted from 2 to 3 ml of whole blood of healthy adults. A UMI-containing oligonucleotide was joined by 3' ligation to the TCR cDNA template. Reverse transcription used DNase-treated unsorted total RNA, aiming for roughly 1 to 1000 ng. This clonotype was counted a few times. Reverse transcription of blood and skin TCR RNA was primed at alpha and beta constant regions. Ligated cDNA underwent four rounds of PCR with nested alpha and beta constant region primers and SP2. Each CDR3 protein gets one entry after TCRdb re-called the 5' RACE reads with MiXCR. This sample carries just over 25,000 distinct CDR3 sequences, 20% to 25% of them seen once, and the ten largest clones take approximately 1.7%. CDR1 SQVTM and CDR2 ANQGSEA come from the germline V gene. This CDR3 region has 16 residues. V lost 3 bases to trimming and J lost 3 bases, with 20 bases between them.

The source of this sequence is a female donor in good health. The chain joins TRBV29-1 to TRBJ1-1; D is undetermined. The CDR3 loop is CSVEPTEGTLDTEAFF. The CDR3, as DNA: TGCAGCGTTGAGCCGACGGAGGGCACCTTGGACACTGAAGCTTTCTTT.